This T cell receptor beta chain was obtained from a study of shared clonotypes between healthy human individuals (dated by TCRdb to the early 2020s). Some background on the complete study: A couple of women and three men aged 18 to 49 years were included in the cohort. For each donor, CD4 naive and CD4 memory were each run on three plates, CD8 naive on two plates, and CD8 memory on one plate. To estimate repertoire size and how much clonotype sharing occurs between individuals, the study deeply sequenced the blood TCR repertoires of about five healthy adults. To increase sequencing depth and limit assay-specific biases, TCR repertoire library preparation and sequencing were carried out by different laboratories using diverse techniques. Each donor's leukapheresis produced roughly between about 0.9 and 9.5 billion PBMCs.

TCR CDR3 regions were amplified from genomic DNA by multiplex PCR using the deep immunoSEQ assay. For each cell subset, the extracted genomic DNA was distributed evenly across all wells of several immunoSEQ 96-well plates, and each plate served as one replicate. For sorted subsets, 150 to 250 ng genomic DNA, equal to some 28,000 T cell genomes, was loaded into each replicate PCR. Purified libraries were measured with a Qubit 3.0 fluorometer, size-checked on a Bioanalyzer 2100, and measured again with the KAPA Library Quantification kit. Every immunoSEQ 96-well plate was sequenced on a dedicated single-read 150-cycle Illumina NextSeq 550 flow cell. Per the original workflow: The immunoSEQ output contained only junctional sequences without quality scores, so filtering could not match that applied to full-length reads. To assign V/J genes and CDR3, sequences were annotated using PyIR, a Python wrapper for IgBLAST v1.9, with IMGT germline references. Reads were filtered out if the reads had weak V/J assignments (E-value above 1e-6), no CDR3, stop codons, out-of-frame junctions, or ambiguous translated residues. V3J clonotypes were defined by identical inferred V gene, J gene, and CDR3 amino acid sequence. Percentage overlap between repertoires was calculated by dividing the number of shared unique clonotypes by the size of the smaller repertoire. Richness of each repertoire was evaluated using RTK rarefaction, the Chao1 estimator, and Recon v2.1 estimates of unobserved clonotypes. For all TCRbeta clonotypes obtained by the gDNA method from four donors, generation probabilities were computed with OLGA. Entries here come from immuneACCESS through TCRdb and include only in-frame sequences with V and J called. Some clones fail to appear in such tables; in the studies checked, an unresolved V gene covers under half of the shortfall, and the cause of the remainder is unknown. The V and J calls and clone size come from that table; D and trimming were worked out from the DNA. The sample data list about 1.1 million clones, and roughly 80% of these were observed just once. The ten largest clones represent about 0.89% of the sample.

The CDR1 and CDR2 encoded by the germline V gene (reference sequence) are DFQATT and SNEGSKA. V loses 7 bases of germline sequence and J loses 2 bases, and the interval between the two ends is 8 bases. Inclusive of the bounding cysteine and phenylalanine, the CDR3 is 11 residues long. Just CDR3 DNA is preserved here, 33 bases in frame from base 1. The donors were healthy, HIV-negative adults who had no recently reported acute infections or vaccinations. Every donor was a Caucasian adult residing in Nashville, Tennessee, USA. CD4+ T cells were enriched by magnetic negative selection; naive cells were then positively selected on CD45RA, and the negative fraction formed the memory subset. Blood was obtained by leukapheresis, after which PBMCs were separated by Ficoll-Histopaque density gradient centrifugation and cryopreserved in liquid nitrogen vapor phase. Analytical flow cytometry was used to check the purity and quantity of every magnetically sorted T cell population. Genomic DNA was isolated from each sorted fraction and quantified by UV absorbance on a Nanodrop 2000c.

Study-level results and caveats: Incomplete sequencing was indicated by rarefaction of sorted-subset datasets, despite the large sequencing depth. When four donors were compared, the shared fraction of clonotypes was about 5% for naive CD4, over 3% for naive CD8, 2.3% for memory CD4, and 0.4% for memory CD8. Naive subsets generally had larger estimated clonotype richness than memory subsets. Based on pairwise subsampling, the degree of clonotype sharing among donors was expected to be affected by sequencing depth. Because the study included only a small number of donors, the genetic and exposure-history diversity represented was limited. Compared with non-shared clonotypes, clonotypes shared by all four sorted-subset donors had higher generation probabilities. Sampling was restricted to blood, and TCR repertoires in tissue are likely to differ from TCR repertoires in blood.

As for this clone: This clone's antigen is unknown. Base qualities are not provided; no much larger clone lies one nucleotide away.

The V and J segments used are TRBV20-1 and TRBJ1-2; the D gene is unclear. This receptor was identified in a man aged 18 to 29 in good health. Some clones in this sample may be carry-over from other donors' samples. Sequencing used memory CD4+ T cells from PBMCs. The cell subset or site label corresponds to: CD45RA-negative fraction. CDR3 sequence: CSGRVNYGYTF. The sequenced DNA: TGCAGTGGACGGGTAAACTATGGCTACACCTTC.